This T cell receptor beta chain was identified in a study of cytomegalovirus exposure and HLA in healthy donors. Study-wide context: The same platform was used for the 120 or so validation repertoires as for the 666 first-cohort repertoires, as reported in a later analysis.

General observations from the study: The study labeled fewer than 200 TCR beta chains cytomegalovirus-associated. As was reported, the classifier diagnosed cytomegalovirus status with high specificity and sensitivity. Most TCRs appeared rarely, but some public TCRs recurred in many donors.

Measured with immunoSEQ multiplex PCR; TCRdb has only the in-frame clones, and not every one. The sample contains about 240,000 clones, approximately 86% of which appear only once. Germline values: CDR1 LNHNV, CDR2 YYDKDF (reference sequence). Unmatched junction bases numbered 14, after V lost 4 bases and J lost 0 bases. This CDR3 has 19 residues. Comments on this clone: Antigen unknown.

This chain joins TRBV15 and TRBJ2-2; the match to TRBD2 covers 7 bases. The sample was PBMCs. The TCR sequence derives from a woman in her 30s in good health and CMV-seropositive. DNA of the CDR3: TGTGCCACCAGCACACCGCGGGCTAGCGGAGTTTCGAACACCGGGGAGCTGTTTTTT. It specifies CATSTPRASGVSNTGELFF.